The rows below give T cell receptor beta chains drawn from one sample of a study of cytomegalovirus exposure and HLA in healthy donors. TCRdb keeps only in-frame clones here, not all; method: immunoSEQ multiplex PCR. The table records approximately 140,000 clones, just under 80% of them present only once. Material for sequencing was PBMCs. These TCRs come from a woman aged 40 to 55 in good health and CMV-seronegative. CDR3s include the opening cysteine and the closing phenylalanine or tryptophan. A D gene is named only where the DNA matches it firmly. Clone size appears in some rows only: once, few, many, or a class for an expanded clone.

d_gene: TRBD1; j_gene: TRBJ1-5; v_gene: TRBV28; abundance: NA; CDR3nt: TGTGCCAGCAGTGATACAGGGGGTAGCAATCAGCCCCAGCATTTT; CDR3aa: CASSDTGGSNQPQHF
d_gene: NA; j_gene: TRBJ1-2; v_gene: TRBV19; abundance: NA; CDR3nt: TGTGCCAGTAGCCAGGGGCCAGTTGGAGGCTACACCTTC; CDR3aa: CASSQGPVGGYTF
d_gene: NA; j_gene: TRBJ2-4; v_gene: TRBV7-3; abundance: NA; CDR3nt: TGTGCCAGCAGCCTGGGAGTGGCTGGGTCCAGTCAGTACTTC; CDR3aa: CASSLGVAGSSQYF
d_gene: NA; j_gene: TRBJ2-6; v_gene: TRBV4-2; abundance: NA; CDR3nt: TGTGCCAGCAGCCAAGGCGGGTACTCTGGGGCCAACGTCCTGACTTTC; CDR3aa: CASSQGGYSGANVLTF
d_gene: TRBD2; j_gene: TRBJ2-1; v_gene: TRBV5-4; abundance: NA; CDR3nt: TGTGCCAGCAGCGAAAGCTTTAGCGGGGGCGTCAATGAGCAGTTCTTC; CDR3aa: CASSESFSGGVNEQFF
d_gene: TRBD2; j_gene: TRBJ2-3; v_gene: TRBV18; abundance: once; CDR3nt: TGTGCCAGCTCACCACGACTAGCGGGGCCCTTCACAGATACGCAGTATTTT; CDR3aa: CASSPRLAGPFTDTQYF
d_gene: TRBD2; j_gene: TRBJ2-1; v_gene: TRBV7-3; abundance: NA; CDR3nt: TGTGCCAGCAGCTTAAGGGTAGCGGGGGGTAGTAATGAGCAGTTCTTC; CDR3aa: CASSLRVAGGSNEQFF
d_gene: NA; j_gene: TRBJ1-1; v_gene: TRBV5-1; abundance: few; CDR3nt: TGCGCCAGCAGCTTGGCAGATACGAACACTGAAGCTTTCTTT; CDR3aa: CASSLADTNTEAFF
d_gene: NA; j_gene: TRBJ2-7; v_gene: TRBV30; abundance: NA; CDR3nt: TGTGCCTGGAGGCCCCAGGGTCACGAGCAGTACTTC; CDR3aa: CAWRPQGHEQYF
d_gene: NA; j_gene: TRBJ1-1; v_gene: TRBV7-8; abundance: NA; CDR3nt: TGTGCCAGCACCTTAGCCCGCCCGGGATCCTACATGAACACTGAAGCTTTCTTT; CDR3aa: CASTLARPGSYMNTEAFF
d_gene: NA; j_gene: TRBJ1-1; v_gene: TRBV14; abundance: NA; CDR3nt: TGTGCCAGCAGCCAATCCCTAGAACTTGAAGCTTTCTTT; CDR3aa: CASSQSLELEAFF
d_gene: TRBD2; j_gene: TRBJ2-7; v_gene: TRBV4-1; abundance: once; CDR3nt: TGCGCCAGCAGCCAAGGGACTAGCGCCTACGAGCAGTACTTC; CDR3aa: CASSQGTSAYEQYF
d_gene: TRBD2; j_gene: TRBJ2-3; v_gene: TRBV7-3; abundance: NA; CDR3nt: TGTGCCAGCAGCCGGACTAGCGGGGGGGCAGATACGCAGTATTTT; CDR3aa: CASSRTSGGADTQYF
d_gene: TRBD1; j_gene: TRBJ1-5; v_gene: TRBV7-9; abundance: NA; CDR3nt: TGTGCCAGCAGCCTACAGGGGAGTGAGCCCCAGCATTTT; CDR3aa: CASSLQGSEPQHF
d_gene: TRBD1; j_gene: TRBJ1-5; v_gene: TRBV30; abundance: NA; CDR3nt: TGTGCCTGGACCCAGGGGGTACGGCAGCCCCAGCATTTT; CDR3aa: CAWTQGVRQPQHF
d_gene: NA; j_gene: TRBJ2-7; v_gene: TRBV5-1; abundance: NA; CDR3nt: TGCGCCAGCAGCCCAGGGGTTCACGAGCAGTACTTC; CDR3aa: CASSPGVHEQYF
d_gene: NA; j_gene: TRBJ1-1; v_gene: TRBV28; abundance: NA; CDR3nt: TGTGCCAGCAGTTTAAACAGGGCCCAAGCTTTCTTT; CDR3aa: CASSLNRAQAFF
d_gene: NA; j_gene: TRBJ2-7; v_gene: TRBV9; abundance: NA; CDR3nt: TGTGCCAGCAGCGTAGATGTGACCTGGGGCCACGAGCAGTACTTC; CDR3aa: CASSVDVTWGHEQYF
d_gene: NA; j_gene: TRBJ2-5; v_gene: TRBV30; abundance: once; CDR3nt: TGTGCCTGGAGTCTACCACCAGGGGAGACCCAGTACTTC; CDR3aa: CAWSLPPGETQYF
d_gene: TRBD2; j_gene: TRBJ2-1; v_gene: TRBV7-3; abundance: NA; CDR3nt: TGTGCCAGCAGCCCTATAGCCGGGACTAGCTCTGAGCAGTTCTTC; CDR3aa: CASSPIAGTSSEQFF
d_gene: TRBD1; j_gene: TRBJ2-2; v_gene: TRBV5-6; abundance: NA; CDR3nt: TGTGCCAGCAGCTTGGGGACAGGGGTGACCGGGGAGCTGTTTTTT; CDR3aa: CASSLGTGVTGELFF